The source of this T cell receptor beta chain is a study of blood T cell repertoires in COVID-19 (dated by TCRdb to about 2020). As for the study more broadly: Collaborator samples came from the United States, Italy and Spain and covered acute and convalescent phases of COVID-19. The repertoires were released in a freely available public database meant as a resource for research on the immune response to SARS-CoV-2. Sample metadata almost always included a de-identified subject ID, COVID-19 status, age in years and sex. HLA class I and class II types, where available, came from metadata supplied by the sample provider rather than from assay-based typing. The samples were drawn from the first 160 participants of the ongoing ImmuneRACE study and from under 1,500 subjects provided by 6 global collaborators. Deeply sampled blood TCRbeta repertoires from subjects exposed to, actively infected with, or recovered from COVID-19 were included in the dataset. The material from the prospective study consisted of cDNA or gDNA derived from T cells, B-cell-depleted T cells, or PBMCs. Broader findings and caveats from the paper: Clinical and demographic metadata were provided uncurated, with the amount varying by source and participant.

TCRbeta CDR3 regions were amplified from genomic DNA by means of the immunoSEQ Assay, a bias-controlled multiplex PCR. The authors' analysis ran thus. The number of nucleated cells in each sample was estimated from the amplification of reference gene primers within the assay. Sequence reads were collapsed and filtered to measure the absolute abundance of every unique TCRbeta CDR3 rearrangement. For each sample, productive Simpson clonality was calculated by taking the square root of Simpson's diversity index across productive rearrangements. TCRdb obtained this table from immuneACCESS and retained in-frame rearrangements with V and J assigned. These tables miss some clones; where compared with another copy, unresolved V genes account for less than half of the shortfall, and the remainder is unexplained. Clonal size and the V and J genes are those of that table, whereas D and trimming came from the DNA. The sample has approximately 160,000 clones on record, around 82% of them singletons. The ten most abundant clones make up approximately 4% of the sample.

In the prospective study, participants were about 18 to 95 years old, resided in about two dozen geographic areas of the United States, and were enrolled through a virtual design. To assign participants to cohorts, the prospective study relied on clinical history that participants themselves reported in a screening survey and a study questionnaire. Each participant in the prospective study had whole blood, serum and a nasopharyngeal or oropharyngeal swab collected by mobile phlebotomists. Additional blood draws and questionnaires over a 2-month period could optionally be provided by prospective study participants. Prospective study blood samples were shipped either frozen or at room temperature before DNA extraction. On this clone itself: No cognate antigen has been identified for it. Base qualities are not recorded, but no much larger clone differs from it by a single base.

Reading from cysteine to phenylalanine, the CDR3 counts 18 amino acids. Of the read, only the CDR3 DNA is kept; its 54 bases are in frame from base 1. CDR1 and CDR2 were assigned from the germline V gene as LGHNA and YNFKEQ. Trimming accounts for 1 base at V and 3 bases at J, while the number of junction bases matched to no gene is 12. The sequence was collected from a woman aged 45-65 years in a cohort exposed to, infected with or recovered from COVID-19 (not recorded which). Sequencing used PBMCs or T cells enriched from blood (not recorded which). The chain is assembled from TRBV4-2 and TRBJ2-7, with 10 bases in between that match TRBD2. The CDR3 protein is CASSQASGGQGWGYEQYF. The DNA sequence follows: TGTGCCAGCAGCCAAGCTAGCGGGGGCCAGGGTTGGGGCTACGAGCAGTACTTC.